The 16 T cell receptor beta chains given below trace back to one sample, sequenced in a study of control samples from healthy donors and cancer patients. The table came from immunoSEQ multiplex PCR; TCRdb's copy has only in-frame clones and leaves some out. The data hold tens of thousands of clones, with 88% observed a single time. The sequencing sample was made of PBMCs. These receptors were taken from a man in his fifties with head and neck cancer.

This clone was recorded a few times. CDR3 nucleotide sequence: TGCGCCAGCAGCCAAGATTGGATGCAGGGCTATGGCTACACCTTC. It encodes CASSQDWMQGYGYTF. The rearrangement links TRBV4-3 to TRBJ1-2; D may be TRBD1 (5 bases). The CDR3 sequence is 15 residues long. Trimming removed 0 bases at V and 4 bases at J, with 12 bases between. The germline V gene encodes CDR1 LGHNA and CDR2 YSLEER.

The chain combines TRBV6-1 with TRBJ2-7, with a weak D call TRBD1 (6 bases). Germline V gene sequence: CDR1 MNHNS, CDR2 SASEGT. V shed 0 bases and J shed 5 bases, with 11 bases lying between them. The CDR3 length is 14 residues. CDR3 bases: TGTGCCAGCAGTGAAGCGATCAGGGGCAACGAGCAGTACTTC. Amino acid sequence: CASSEAIRGNEQYF.

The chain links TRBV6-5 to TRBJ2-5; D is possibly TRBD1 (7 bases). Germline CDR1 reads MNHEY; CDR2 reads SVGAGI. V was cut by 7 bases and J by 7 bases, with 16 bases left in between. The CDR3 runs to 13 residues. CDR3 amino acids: CASTQGGSGTQYF. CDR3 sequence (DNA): TGTGCCAGCACCCAGGGGGGTAGCGGGACCCAGTACTTC.

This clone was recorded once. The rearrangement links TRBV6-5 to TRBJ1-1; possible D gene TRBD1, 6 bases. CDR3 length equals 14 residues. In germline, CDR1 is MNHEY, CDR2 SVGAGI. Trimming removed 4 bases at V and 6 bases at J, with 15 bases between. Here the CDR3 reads CASSSGQSFAEAFF. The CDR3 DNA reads TGTGCCAGCAGTTCAGGACAGTCCTTCGCTGAAGCTTTCTTT.

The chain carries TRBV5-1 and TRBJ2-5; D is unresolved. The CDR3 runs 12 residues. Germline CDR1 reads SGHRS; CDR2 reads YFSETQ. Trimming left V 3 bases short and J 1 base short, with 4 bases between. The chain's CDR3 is CASSYIQETQYF. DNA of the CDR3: TGCGCCAGCAGCTACATCCAAGAGACCCAGTACTTC.

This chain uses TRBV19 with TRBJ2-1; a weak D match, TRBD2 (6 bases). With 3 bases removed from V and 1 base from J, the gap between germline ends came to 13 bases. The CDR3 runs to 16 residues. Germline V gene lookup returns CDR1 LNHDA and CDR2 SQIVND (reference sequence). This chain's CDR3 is CASSMGGTESYNEQFF. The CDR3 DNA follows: TGTGCCAGTAGTATGGGAGGTACGGAGTCCTACAATGAGCAGTTCTTC.

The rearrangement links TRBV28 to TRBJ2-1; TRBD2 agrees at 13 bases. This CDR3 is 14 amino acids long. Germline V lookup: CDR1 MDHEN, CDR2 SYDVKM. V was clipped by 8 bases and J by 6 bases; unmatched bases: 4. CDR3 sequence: CASGTSGIINEQFF. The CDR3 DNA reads TGTGCCAGCGGGACTAGCGGGATAATCAATGAGCAGTTCTTC. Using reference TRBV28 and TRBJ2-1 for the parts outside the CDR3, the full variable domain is DVKVTQSSRYLVKRTGEKVFLECVQDMDHENMFWYRQDPGLGLRLIYFSYDVKMKEKGDIPEGYSVSREKKERFSLILESASTNQTSMYLCASGTSGIINEQFFGPGTRLTVL.

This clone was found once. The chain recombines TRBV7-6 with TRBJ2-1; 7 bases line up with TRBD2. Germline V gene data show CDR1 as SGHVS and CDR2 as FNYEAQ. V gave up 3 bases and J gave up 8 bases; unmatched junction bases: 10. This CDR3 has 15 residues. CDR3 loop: CASSFGGLGVDEQFF. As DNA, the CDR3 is TGTGCCAGCAGCTTCGGAGGACTAGGGGTCGATGAGCAGTTCTTC.

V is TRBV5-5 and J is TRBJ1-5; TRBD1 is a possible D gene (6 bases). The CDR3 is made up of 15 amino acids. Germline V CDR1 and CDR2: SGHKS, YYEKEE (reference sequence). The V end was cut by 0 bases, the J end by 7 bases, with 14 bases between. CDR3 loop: CASSLERQVTQPQHF. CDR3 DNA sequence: TGTGCCAGCAGCTTGGAGCGACAGGTTACCCAGCCCCAGCATTTT.

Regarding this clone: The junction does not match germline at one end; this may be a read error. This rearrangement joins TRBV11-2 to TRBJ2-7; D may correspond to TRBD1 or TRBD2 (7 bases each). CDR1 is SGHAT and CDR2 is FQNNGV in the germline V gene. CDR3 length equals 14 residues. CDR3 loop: CASSLAGGVSPQNF. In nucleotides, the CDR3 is TGTGCCAGCAGCTTAGCAGGGGGGGTCTCCCCCCAAAACTTC.

As DNA, the CDR3 is TGTGCCAGCAGTAGGACTAGCGGGGGTGGCACAGATACGCAGTATTTT. Residues: CASSRTSGGGTDTQYF. J is TRBJ2-3 and V is TRBV6-2 or TRBV6-3; TRBD2 matches 13 bases. J was trimmed by 1 base and V by 5 bases; bases with no gene match: 3. Germline CDR1 reads MNHEY; CDR2 reads SVGEGT. The CDR3 length is 16 residues.

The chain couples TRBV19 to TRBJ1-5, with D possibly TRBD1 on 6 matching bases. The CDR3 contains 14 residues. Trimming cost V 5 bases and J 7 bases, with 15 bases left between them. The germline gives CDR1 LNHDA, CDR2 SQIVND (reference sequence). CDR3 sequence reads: CASSSQGVGQPQHF. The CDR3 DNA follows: TGTGCCAGTAGTTCACAGGGTGTCGGACAGCCCCAGCATTTT.

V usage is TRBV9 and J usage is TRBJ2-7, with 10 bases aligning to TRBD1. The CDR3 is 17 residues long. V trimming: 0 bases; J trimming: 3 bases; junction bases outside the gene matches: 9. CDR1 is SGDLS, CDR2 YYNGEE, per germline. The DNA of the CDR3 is TGTGCCAGCAGCGTAGTAGGGGAGCGGACAGGGGGCTACGAGCAGTACTTC. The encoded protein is CASSVVGERTGGYEQYF.

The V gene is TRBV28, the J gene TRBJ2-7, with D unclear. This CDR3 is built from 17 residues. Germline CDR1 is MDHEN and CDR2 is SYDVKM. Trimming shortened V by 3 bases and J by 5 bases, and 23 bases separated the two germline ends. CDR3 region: CASSFSLRILEFDEQYF. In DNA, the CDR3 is TGTGCCAGCAGTTTCTCTCTTCGGATATTGGAATTTGACGAGCAGTACTTC.

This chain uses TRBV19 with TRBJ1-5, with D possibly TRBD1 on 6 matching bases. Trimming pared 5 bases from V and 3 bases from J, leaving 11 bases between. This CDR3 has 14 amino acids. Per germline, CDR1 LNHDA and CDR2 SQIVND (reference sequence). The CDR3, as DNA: TGTGCCAGTAGTGCGGGACAAGACAATCAGCCCCAGCATTTT. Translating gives CASSAGQDNQPQHF.

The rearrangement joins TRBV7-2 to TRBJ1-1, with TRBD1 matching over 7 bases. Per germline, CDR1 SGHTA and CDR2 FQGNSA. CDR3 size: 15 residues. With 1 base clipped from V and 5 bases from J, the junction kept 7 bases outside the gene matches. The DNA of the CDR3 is TGTGCCAGCAGCTTAGGAGACAGGGTGGGAACTGAAGCTTTCTTT. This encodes CASSLGDRVGTEAFF.